This T cell receptor (beta chain) was captured by sequencing in a study of shared T cell receptors in the human thymus. Germline assignment: CDR1 MNHNY and CDR2 SVGAGI (reference sequence). With V trimmed by 6 bases and J by 1 base, 6 bases remained unmatched. This CDR3 spans 15 amino acids. Assay used: immunoSEQ multiplex PCR; TCRdb lists only in-frame clones, some missing. The table shows hundreds of thousands of clones, with 70% to 90% occurring only once. These sequences were also reported in another study, on human thymus T cells. That report adds: Thymus tissue for the work was resected from patients undergoing corrective heart surgery. Thymic repertoires of unrelated individuals were reported in related research to overlap highly.

Sequencing was carried out using thymocytes. The V and J genes are TRBV6-6 and TRBJ1-5; 7 nucleotides agree with TRBD1. The source of this sequence is a girl in the first two years of life with a congenital heart defect. DNA for the CDR3: TGTGCCAGCAGAGAACAGGGGATGAGCAATCAGCCCCAGCATTTT. Amino acid sequence: CASREQGMSNQPQHF.